These 30 T cell receptor beta chains originate from one sample sequenced in a study of circulating and synovial CD4+ cells in juvenile arthritis. Clones were read by immunoSEQ multiplex PCR, and TCRdb kept only the in-frame ones, dropping some. Of some 35,000 clones in the sample, 94% were seen once. Source material: CD4+ T cells from blood. The receptors were sampled from a human donor with juvenile idiopathic arthritis.

This chain uses TRBV7-9 with TRBJ2-5, with D perhaps TRBD2 (5 bases). In germline, CDR1 is SEHNR, CDR2 FQNEAQ (reference sequence). The V end lost 3 bases, the J end lost 2 bases, and 16 bases lay between the germline ends. This CDR3 has 16 amino acids. The CDR3 spells CASSFLLGLPQETQYF. CDR3 DNA sequence: TGTGCCAGCAGCTTCTTGCTTGGACTGCCTCAAGAGACCCAGTACTTC.

The CDR3 DNA sequence: TGTGCCAGCAGCCGGACAGGGGTGAATACGCAGTATTTT. It codes for CASSRTGVNTQYF. The chain employs TRBV7-9 and TRBJ2-3, with 9 bases that match TRBD1. Per the germline V gene, CDR1 is SEHNR and CDR2 is FQNEAQ (reference sequence). The length of the CDR3 is 13 residues. Losses at the gene ends were 5 bases for V and 7 bases for J; bases not matched to a gene: 4.

This rearrangement joins TRBV7-9 to TRBJ1-1; 10 nucleotides align to TRBD1. The CDR3 sequence is 18 residues long. Germline V gene lookup returns CDR1 SEHNR and CDR2 FQNEAQ (reference sequence). V trimming: 3 bases; J trimming: 2 bases; junction bases outside the gene matches: 12. The DNA of the CDR3 is TGTGCCAGCAGCTTTGGAGTTTGGGACAGGGGTAATAACACTGAAGCTTTCTTT. This translates into CASSFGVWDRGNNTEAFF.

The chain has TRBV7-9 and TRBJ1-5, with 9 bases fitting TRBD1. J was trimmed by 10 bases and V by 4 bases; bases with no gene match: 8. This CDR3 spans 14 amino acids. Germline CDR1 reads SEHNR; CDR2 reads FQNEAQ (reference sequence). For the CDR3, the DNA is TGTGCCAGCAGCTCACCGGGACAGGGCAACCCCCAGCATTTT. This codes for CASSSPGQGNPQHF.

The rearrangement joins TRBV11-2 to TRBJ2-3, with D perhaps matching TRBD2 (5 bases). Trimming removed 5 bases from V and 2 bases from J, with 20 bases in between. Germline CDR1 reads SGHAT; CDR2 reads FQNNGV. This CDR3 has 17 residues. The chain's CDR3 is CASSPGIWQPDTDTQYF. The CDR3 coding sequence is TGTGCCAGCAGCCCCGGGATTTGGCAACCAGACACAGATACGCAGTATTTT.

The chain employs TRBV9 and TRBJ1-3, with D possibly being TRBD1 (5 bases). V was clipped by 4 bases and J by 2 bases, with 16 bases between them. This CDR3 spans 16 amino acids. Germline CDR1 SGDLS, CDR2 YYNGEE. This CDR3 is CASSPPGGTAGNTIYF. In nucleotides, the CDR3 is TGTGCCAGCAGCCCCCCGGGGGGAACAGCTGGAAACACCATATATTTT. The full variable domain, in which reference TRBV9 and TRBJ1-3 provide the parts outside the CDR3, is DSGVTQTPKHLITATGQRVTLRCSPRSGDLSVYWYQQSLDQGLQFLIQYYNGEERAKGNILERFSAQQFPDLHSELNLSSLELGDSALYFCASSPPGGTAGNTIYFGEGSWLTVV.

This chain connects TRBV7-9 to TRBJ1-1, with D possibly matching TRBD1 (6 bases). Per germline, CDR1 SEHNR and CDR2 FQNEAQ (reference sequence). The CDR3 has 15 amino acids. Trimming left V 6 bases short and J 4 bases short, with 18 bases between. CDR3 DNA sequence: TGTGCCAGCAGTCCATTAAACAGGGAAGCCACTGAAGCTTTCTTT. It encodes CASSPLNREATEAFF.

The chain carries TRBV18 and TRBJ1-5; 8 nucleotides line up with TRBD1. The CDR3 covers 15 residues. Trimming removed 3 bases from V and 9 bases from J; junction bases left unmatched: 10. Looked up from germline, CDR1 is KGHSH and CDR2 is LQKENI. The CDR3 loop is CASSPGTGYSTPQHF. The CDR3 region has the DNA TGTGCCAGCTCACCCGGGACAGGATACTCAACGCCCCAGCATTTT.

J is TRBJ2-1 and V is TRBV6-6; the D is unclear. The V and J ends lost 3 bases and 7 bases respectively, with 4 bases between them. The CDR3 has 11 residues. CDR1 is MNHNY and CDR2 is SVGAGI in the germline V gene (reference sequence). DNA of the CDR3: TGTGCCAGCAGTTATCGGAATGAGCAGTTCTTC. This gives the protein CASSYRNEQFF.

V and J are TRBV2 and TRBJ2-2; maybe TRBD2 (6 bases). The germline CDR1 and CDR2 sequences are SNHLY and FYNNEI. The CDR3 has 15 amino acids. V was pared by 9 bases and J by 1 base, with 15 bases between. Here the CDR3 reads CARGGWGMNTGELFF. CDR3 in DNA: TGTGCCAGGGGGGGATGGGGGATGAACACCGGGGAGCTGTTTTTT.

The CDR3 sequence is CASSPLERPNYGYTF. The CDR3 nucleotides are TGTGCCAGCAGTCCCTTAGAGCGGCCCAACTATGGCTACACCTTC. V is TRBV27 and J is TRBJ1-2; D not resolved. This CDR3 is built from 15 residues. With 5 bases removed from V and 2 bases from J, the gap between germline ends came to 15 bases. Germline lookup yields CDR1 MNHEY and CDR2 SMNVEV (reference sequence).

This chain links TRBV5-5 with TRBJ1-1, with TRBD1 as a possible D gene (5 bases). CDR3 size: 17 residues. Germline-derived CDR1 and CDR2 are SGHKS and YYEKEE (reference sequence). Trimming removed 1 base from V and 1 base from J, with 17 bases in between. As DNA, the CDR3 is TGTGCCAGCAGCTTGTCGGGGGTGGTGGCACCGAACACTGAAGCTTTCTTT. This gives the protein CASSLSGVVAPNTEAFF.

The genes are TRBV10-3 and TRBJ1-2; 7 bases line up with TRBD1. The germline V gene has CDR1 ENHRY and CDR2 SYGVKD. V shed 7 bases and J 7 bases; nucleotides not matched to a gene: 12. The CDR3 consists of 14 residues. The CDR3 loop is CAIIPAGGVGGYTF. The DNA for the CDR3 is TGTGCCATCATACCGGCAGGGGGAGTCGGTGGCTACACCTTC.

This clone was seen a few times. The V call is TRBV11-2, the J call TRBJ1-2; weak D call: TRBD1 (5 bases). Trimming left V 2 bases short and J 5 bases short, with 15 bases between. The CDR3 spans 15 residues. The germline V gene has CDR1 SGHAT and CDR2 FQNNGV. The CDR3 spells CASSLTRSGQYGYTF. The CDR3 DNA follows: TGTGCCAGCAGCTTAACGCGTTCAGGGCAGTATGGCTACACCTTC.

V usage is TRBV28 and J usage is TRBJ2-1, with TRBD2 matching over 7 bases. The CDR3 is 12 residues long. Germline assignment: CDR1 MDHEN and CDR2 SYDVKM. After removal of 4 bases from V and 8 bases from J, the junction contained 2 bases not matched to a gene. The CDR3 sequence: CASSWGGDEQFF. The CDR3 DNA follows: TGTGCCAGCAGTTGGGGGGGTGATGAGCAGTTCTTC.

The J gene is TRBJ2-7, the V gene TRBV5-5; 11 bases agree with TRBD1. The CDR3 consists of 14 residues. Germline V CDR1 and CDR2: SGHKS, YYEKEE (reference sequence). V lost 4 bases to trimming and J lost 3 bases; unmatched junction nucleotides: 3. The CDR3 spells CASSLGQGGYEQYF. CDR3 nucleotide sequence: TGTGCCAGCAGCCTGGGACAGGGGGGCTACGAGCAGTACTTC.

The chain couples TRBV7-9 to TRBJ2-7, with 9 bases fitting TRBD1. The germline CDR1 and CDR2 sequences are SEHNR and FQNEAQ (reference sequence). J was trimmed by 8 bases and V by 3 bases; bases with no gene match: 2. The CDR3 is 12 residues long. The CDR3 sequence: CASSLDRGQQYF. CDR3 nucleotide sequence: TGTGCCAGCAGCTTGGACAGGGGCCAGCAGTACTTC.

The rearrangement links TRBV10-2 to TRBJ1-1, with TRBD1 matching 7 bases. V dropped 5 bases and J dropped 10; count of bases not matched to a gene: 13. The germline CDR1 and CDR2 sequences are WSHSY and SAAADI. The CDR3 has 14 residues. The CDR3 DNA reads as TGCGCCAGCAGTCGGGGCGGGGACAGTCCTCGAGCTTTCTTT. It is translated as CASSRGGDSPRAFF.

The CDR3 is CASSLRTSGGSSYNEQFF. The CDR3, as DNA: TGTGCCAGCAGCCTTAGGACTAGCGGGGGAAGCTCCTACAATGAGCAGTTCTTC. The chain is built from TRBV7-2 and TRBJ2-1; TRBD2 matches at 13 bases. Per germline, CDR1 SGHTA and CDR2 FQGNSA. The CDR3 has 18 residues. V lost 5 bases to trimming and J lost 0 bases; unmatched junction nucleotides: 7.

This clone was detected once. This chain uses TRBV7-9 with TRBJ1-3, with 8 bases matching TRBD1. With 6 bases clipped from V and 2 bases from J, the junction kept 3 bases outside the gene matches. Germline V lookup: CDR1 SEHNR, CDR2 FQNEAQ (reference sequence). CDR3 length equals 14 residues. CDR3 region: CASRDRDTGNTIYF. The CDR3 DNA reads TGTGCCAGCAGGGACAGGGATACTGGAAACACCATATATTTT.

The chain has TRBV2 and TRBJ2-3; the match to TRBD2 covers 8 bases. With 7 bases clipped from V and 6 bases from J, the junction kept 9 bases outside the gene matches. From germline, CDR1 is SNHLY and CDR2 FYNNEI. This CDR3 comprises 14 residues. CDR3 amino acids: CASTREGRMDTQYF. The CDR3 DNA reads as TGTGCCAGCACACGGGAGGGGAGGATGGATACGCAGTATTTT.

The chain carries TRBV6-5 and TRBJ1-3; TRBD1 matches 7 bases. Unmatched junction bases numbered 1, after V lost 2 bases and J lost 3 bases. The germline CDR1 and CDR2 sequences are MNHEY and SVGAGI. The CDR3 is made up of 14 amino acids. CDR3 sequence (DNA): TGTGCCAGCAGTTACGGGACAGTTGGAAACACCATATATTTT. Translated: CASSYGTVGNTIYF.

The V call is TRBV7-9, the J call TRBJ2-5, with unresolved D. The germline gives CDR1 SEHNR, CDR2 FQNEAQ (reference sequence). The CDR3 is made up of 11 amino acids. The V gene lost 5 bases and the J gene lost 4 bases, with 5 bases spanning the gap. The CDR3 DNA reads as TGTGCCAGCAGCGCAGTAGAGACCCAGTACTTC. It yields the protein CASSAVETQYF.

V usage is TRBV5-6 and J usage is TRBJ2-5, with TRBD2 matching over 12 bases. Germline CDR1 and CDR2: SGHDT and YYEEEE. With 3 bases clipped from V and 5 bases from J, the junction kept 5 bases outside the gene matches. CDR3 length: 15 amino acids. The CDR3 protein is CASSSLAGGRETQYF. As DNA, the CDR3 is TGTGCCAGCAGCTCCCTAGCGGGGGGGCGGGAGACCCAGTACTTC.

The chain combines TRBV9 with TRBJ2-3, with 9 bases aligning to TRBD2. The CDR3 sequence is 15 residues long. After removal of 0 bases from V and 1 base from J, the junction contained 0 bases not matched to a gene. CDR1 is SGDLS, CDR2 YYNGEE, per germline. The CDR3 loop reads CASSVASGGTDTQYF. CDR3 DNA: TGTGCCAGCAGCGTAGCTAGCGGGGGCACAGATACGCAGTATTTT.

J is TRBJ2-2 and V is TRBV6-5; a possible D gene is TRBD2 (6 bases). This CDR3 has 14 amino acids. Germline CDR1 is MNHEY and CDR2 is SVGAGI. V was pared by 6 bases and J by 7 bases, with 15 bases between. CDR3 residues: CASSLRRLVGELFF. The CDR3 DNA sequence: TGTGCCAGCAGCCTAAGGAGACTAGTCGGGGAGCTGTTTTTT.

The gene calls are TRBV30 and TRBJ1-1, with D uncertain. From germline, CDR1 is GTSNPN and CDR2 SVGIG (reference sequence). The germline V and J ends were trimmed by 2 bases and 0 bases, with 10 bases remaining between them. The CDR3 length is 14 residues. In DNA form, the CDR3 reads TGTGCCTGGAGTAGAGGAGGTATGAACACTGAAGCTTTCTTT. Translating gives CAWSRGGMNTEAFF.

The CDR3 DNA sequence: TGTGCCAGCAGCCGGACAGCGAAGAACACCGGGGAGCTGTTTTTT. Its protein is CASSRTAKNTGELFF. The chain links TRBV11-2 to TRBJ2-2; TRBD1 is a possible D gene (6 bases). This CDR3 comprises 15 residues. Germline V CDR1 and CDR2: SGHAT, FQNNGV. Trimming removed 5 bases from V and 1 base from J, with 11 bases in between.

The chain links TRBV7-2 to TRBJ1-2; no firm D call. CDR3 length: 12 residues. Germline loops: CDR1 SGHTA, CDR2 FQGNSA. V was trimmed by 5 bases and J by 5 bases, leaving 9 bases between them. CDR3 coding DNA: TGTGCCAGCAGCGACCCAGGTTATGGCTACACCTTC. Protein: CASSDPGYGYTF.

As to this clone: Sequence at one end of the junction differs from germline and may be a read error. Other DNA sequences in the same sample also yield this CDR3. This chain connects TRBV25-1 to TRBJ1-6; D is possibly TRBD1 (5 bases). CDR3 length: 15 residues. Germline loops: CDR1 MGHDK, CDR2 SYGVNS. The CDR3 region has the DNA TGTGCCAGTGGGGGGGGGAGGACTTATAATTCCCCCCTCCACTTT. It codes for CASGGGRTYNSPLHF.